A few counts support the clone carrying this TCR beta chain. Its antigen is not known. The data originate from a study of blood T cells in healthy people across ages. Study-level points and caveats: The percentage of naive T cells correlated strongly with TCR beta diversity.

This CDR3 contains 15 residues. In germline, CDR1 is MNHEY, CDR2 SVGEGT. Between the trimmed V and J ends, which lost 5 bases and 0 bases, there was a span of 14 bases. Primers used in a second PCR of about 7 to 11 cycles were a sample-barcoded 5' primer and a J-beta primer mix. A template-switch adaptor with 12 random nucleotides tagged each cDNA molecule. TCRdb processed the 5' RACE reads anew with MiXCR; each CDR3 protein has one entry. The sample shows roughly 700,000 distinct CDR3 sequences, around 49% of them seen only once. The sequenced sample was blood. This chain uses TRBV6-2 or TRBV6-3 with TRBJ2-7, with D possibly called TRBD1 or TRBD2 (5 bases each). The TCR originated in a woman aged 55-70 years in good health. This chain's CDR3 is CASSEGPYISYEQYF. CDR3 sequence (DNA): TGTGCCAGCAGTGAGGGACCGTACATCTCCTACGAGCAGTACTTC.